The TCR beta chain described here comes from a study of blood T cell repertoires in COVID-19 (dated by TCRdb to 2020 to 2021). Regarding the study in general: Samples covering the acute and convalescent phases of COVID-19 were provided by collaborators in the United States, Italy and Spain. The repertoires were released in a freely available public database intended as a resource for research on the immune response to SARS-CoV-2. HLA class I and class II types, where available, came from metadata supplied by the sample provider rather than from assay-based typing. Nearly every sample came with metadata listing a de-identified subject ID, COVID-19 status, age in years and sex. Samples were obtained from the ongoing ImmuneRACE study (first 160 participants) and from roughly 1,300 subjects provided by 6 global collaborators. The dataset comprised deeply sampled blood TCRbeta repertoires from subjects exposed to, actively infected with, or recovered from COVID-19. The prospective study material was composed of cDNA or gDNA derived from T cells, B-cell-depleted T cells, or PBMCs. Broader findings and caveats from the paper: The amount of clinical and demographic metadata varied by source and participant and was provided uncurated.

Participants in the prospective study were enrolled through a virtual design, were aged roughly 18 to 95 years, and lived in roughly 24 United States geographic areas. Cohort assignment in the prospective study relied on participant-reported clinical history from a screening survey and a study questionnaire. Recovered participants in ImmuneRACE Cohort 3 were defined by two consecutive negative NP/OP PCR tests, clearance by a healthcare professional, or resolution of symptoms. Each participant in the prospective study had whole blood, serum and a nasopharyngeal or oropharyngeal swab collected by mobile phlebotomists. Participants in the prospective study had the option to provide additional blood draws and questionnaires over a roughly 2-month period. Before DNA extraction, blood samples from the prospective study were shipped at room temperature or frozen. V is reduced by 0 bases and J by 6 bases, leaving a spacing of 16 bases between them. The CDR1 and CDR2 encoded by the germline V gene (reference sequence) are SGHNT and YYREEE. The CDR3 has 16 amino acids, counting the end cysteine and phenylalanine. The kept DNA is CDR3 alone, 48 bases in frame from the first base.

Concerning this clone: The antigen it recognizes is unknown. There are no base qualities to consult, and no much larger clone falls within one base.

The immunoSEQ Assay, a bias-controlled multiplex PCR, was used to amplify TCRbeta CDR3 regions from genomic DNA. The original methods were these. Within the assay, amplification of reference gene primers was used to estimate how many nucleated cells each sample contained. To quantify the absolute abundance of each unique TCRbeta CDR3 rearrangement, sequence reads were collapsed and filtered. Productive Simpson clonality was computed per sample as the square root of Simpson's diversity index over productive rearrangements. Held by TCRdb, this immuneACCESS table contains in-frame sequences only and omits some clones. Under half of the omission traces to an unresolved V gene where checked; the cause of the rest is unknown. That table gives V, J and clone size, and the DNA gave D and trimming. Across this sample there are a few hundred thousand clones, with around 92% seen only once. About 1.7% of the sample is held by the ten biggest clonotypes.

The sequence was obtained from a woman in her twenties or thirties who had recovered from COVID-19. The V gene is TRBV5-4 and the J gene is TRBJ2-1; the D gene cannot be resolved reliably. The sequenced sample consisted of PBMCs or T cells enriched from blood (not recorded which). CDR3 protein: CASSLADGVGGNEQFF. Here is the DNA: TGTGCCAGCAGCTTGGCCGATGGAGTTGGTGGCAATGAGCAGTTCTTC.